The sequence of this TCR beta chain was determined in a study of cytomegalovirus exposure and HLA in healthy donors. This PCR relied on a set of 60 Vbeta primers and 13 Jbeta primers. Measured with immunoSEQ multiplex PCR; TCRdb has only the in-frame clones, and not every one. The data contain approximately 160,000 clones, around four fifths of them singletons. This CDR3 is 15 amino acids long. Trimming removed 0 bases at V and 8 bases at J, with 14 bases between. The V gene's germline CDR1 is SGHVS and CDR2 FNYEAQ. The sequencing input was PBMCs. The rearrangement uses TRBV7-6 and TRBJ2-1; possibly TRBD1 for D (7 bases). This clonotype originated in a male donor in good health and CMV-seropositive. Here the CDR3 DNA reads TGTGCCAGCAGCTTAGCGGCAGGGGGACTGGATGAGCAGTTCTTC. Its translation is CASSLAAGGLDEQFF.